The entry below describes one T cell receptor (beta chain). The protocol was immunoSEQ multiplex PCR, while the TCRdb copy is restricted to in-frame clones and leaves out a portion. There are more than 85,000 clones in the sample; 87% occur only once, and approximately 3.5% lies in the top ten. This specimen belongs to a study of T cell responses to AZD1222 COVID-19 vaccine. Germline CDR1 SGHRS, CDR2 YFSETQ. V gave up 4 bases and J gave up 1 base; unmatched junction bases: 8. The CDR3 loop spans 16 amino acids. The sample in question was peripheral blood, obtained on day 0 of AZD1222 vaccination. This receptor was identified in an adult in good health. V is TRBV5-1 and J is TRBJ2-7; TRBD1 matches 10 bases. The CDR3 coding sequence is TGCGCCAGCAGCGTATCCGGGACAGGGGTTTCCTACGAGCAGTACTTC. Its protein product is CASSVSGTGVSYEQYF.